This T cell receptor (beta chain) is from a study of T cell repertoires in cytomegalovirus infection. Study background: Indicated by public TCR beta signatures were CMV infection and matching HLA type.

TCRdb analysed the reads with MiXCR anew, one entry per CDR3 protein. The sample shows about half a million distinct CDR3 sequences, more than 40% of them seen only once. Trimming removed 3 bases at V and 2 bases at J, with 9 bases between. Germline V gene data show CDR1 as LNHDA and CDR2 as SQIVND (reference sequence). The CDR3 length is 14 residues. This clonotype occurred a few times. As yet, its antigen is unknown. Overall study findings and caveats: HLA-C-restricted CMV clonotypes gave the most frequent clonotype in two of eight donors.

The chain uses TRBV19 and TRBJ2-3, with unresolved D. This clonotype was sampled from a human donor in good health (CMV status not recorded). Some clones in this sample may be carry-over from other donors' samples. Here the sequenced sample was cultured PBMCs, taken from culture after CMV antigen stimulation. The CDR3 loop is CASSIGWLTDTQYF. The CDR3 DNA is TGTGCCAGTAGTATCGGGTGGCTCACAGATACGCAGTATTTT.